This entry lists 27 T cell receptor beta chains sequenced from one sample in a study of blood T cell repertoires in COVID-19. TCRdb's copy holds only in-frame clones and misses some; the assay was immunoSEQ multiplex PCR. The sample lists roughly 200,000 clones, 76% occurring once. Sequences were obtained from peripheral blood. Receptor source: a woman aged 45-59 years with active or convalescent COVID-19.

Here the CDR3 DNA reads TGTGCCAGTAGTATAGACATATACAGGGTGAACACTGAAGCTTTCTTT. Its translation is CASSIDIYRVNTEAFF. The genes are TRBV19 and TRBJ1-1; D is possibly TRBD1 (6 bases). CDR1 and CDR2 from the germline V gene are LNHDA and SQIVND (reference sequence). V was pared by 0 bases and J by 0 bases, with 11 bases between. This CDR3 comprises 16 residues.

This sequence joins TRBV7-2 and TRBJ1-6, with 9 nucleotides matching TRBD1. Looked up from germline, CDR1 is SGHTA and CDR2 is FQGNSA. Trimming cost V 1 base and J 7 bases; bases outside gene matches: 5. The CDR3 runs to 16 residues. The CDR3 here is CASSLVWDRVNSPLHF. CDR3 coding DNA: TGTGCCAGCAGCTTAGTTTGGGACAGGGTAAATTCACCCCTCCACTTT.

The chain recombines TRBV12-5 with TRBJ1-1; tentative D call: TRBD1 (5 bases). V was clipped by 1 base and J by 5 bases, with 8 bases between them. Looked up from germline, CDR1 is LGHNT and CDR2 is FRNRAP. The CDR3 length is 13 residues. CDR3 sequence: CASGLERGTEAFF. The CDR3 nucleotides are TGTGCTAGTGGTTTGGAACGGGGGACTGAAGCTTTCTTT.

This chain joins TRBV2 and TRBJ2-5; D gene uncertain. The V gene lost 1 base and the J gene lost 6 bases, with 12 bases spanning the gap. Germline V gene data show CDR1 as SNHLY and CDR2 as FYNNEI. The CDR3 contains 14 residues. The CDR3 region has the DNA TGTGCCAGCAGTGAAGAGTCATGGGCTCAGACCCAGTACTTC. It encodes CASSEESWAQTQYF.

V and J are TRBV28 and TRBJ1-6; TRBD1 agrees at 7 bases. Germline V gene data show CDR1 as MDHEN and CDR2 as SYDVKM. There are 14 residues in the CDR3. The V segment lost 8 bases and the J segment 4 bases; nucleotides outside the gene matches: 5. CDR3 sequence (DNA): TGTGCCAGCCAGGGGGATAGTTATAATTCACCCCTCCACTTT. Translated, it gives CASQGDSYNSPLHF.

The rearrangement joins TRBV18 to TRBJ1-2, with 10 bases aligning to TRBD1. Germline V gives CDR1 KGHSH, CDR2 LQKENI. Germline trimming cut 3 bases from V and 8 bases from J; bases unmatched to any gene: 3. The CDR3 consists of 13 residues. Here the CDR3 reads CASSPTGGAGYTF. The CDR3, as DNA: TGTGCCAGCTCACCGACAGGGGGCGCGGGCTACACCTTC.

The CDR3: CAISPNGHEGSPLHF. In DNA form, the CDR3 reads TGTGCCATCAGTCCAAATGGACATGAAGGTTCACCCCTCCACTTT. The J gene is TRBJ1-6, the V gene TRBV10-3, with D perhaps matching TRBD1 (5 bases). Germline V gene sequence: CDR1 ENHRY, CDR2 SYGVKD. With 5 bases removed from V and 9 bases from J, the gap between germline ends came to 17 bases. This CDR3 is built from 15 residues.

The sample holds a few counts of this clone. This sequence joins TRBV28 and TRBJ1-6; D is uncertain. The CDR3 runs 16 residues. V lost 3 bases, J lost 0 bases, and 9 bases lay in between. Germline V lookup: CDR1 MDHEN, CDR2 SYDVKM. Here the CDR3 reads CASSFYASSYNSPLHF. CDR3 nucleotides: TGTGCCAGCAGTTTTTATGCGAGCTCCTATAATTCACCCCTCCACTTT.

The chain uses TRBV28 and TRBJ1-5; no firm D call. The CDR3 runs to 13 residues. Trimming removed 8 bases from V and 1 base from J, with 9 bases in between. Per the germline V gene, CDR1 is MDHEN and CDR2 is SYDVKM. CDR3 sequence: CASGGLSNQPQHF. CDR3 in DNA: TGTGCCAGCGGCGGGCTGAGCAATCAGCCCCAGCATTTT.

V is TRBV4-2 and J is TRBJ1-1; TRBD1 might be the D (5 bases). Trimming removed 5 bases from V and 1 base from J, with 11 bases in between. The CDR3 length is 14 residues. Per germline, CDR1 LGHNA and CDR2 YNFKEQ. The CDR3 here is CASSDPGQNTEAFF. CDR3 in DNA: TGTGCCAGCAGCGACCCAGGACAGAACACTGAAGCTTTCTTT.

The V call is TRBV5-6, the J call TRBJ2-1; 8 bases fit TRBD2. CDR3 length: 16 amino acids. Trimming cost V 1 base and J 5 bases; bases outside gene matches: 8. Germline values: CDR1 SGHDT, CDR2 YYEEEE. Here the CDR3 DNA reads TGTGCCAGCAGCTTGTTCGGGAGGGCCCTTGACAATGAGCAGTTCTTC. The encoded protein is CASSLFGRALDNEQFF.

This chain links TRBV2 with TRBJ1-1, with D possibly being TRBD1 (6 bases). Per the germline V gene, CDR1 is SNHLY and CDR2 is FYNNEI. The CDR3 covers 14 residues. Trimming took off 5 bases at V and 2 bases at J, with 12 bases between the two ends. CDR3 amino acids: CASSSLQGNTEAFF. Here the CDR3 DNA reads TGTGCCAGCAGTTCCCTACAGGGTAACACTGAAGCTTTCTTT.

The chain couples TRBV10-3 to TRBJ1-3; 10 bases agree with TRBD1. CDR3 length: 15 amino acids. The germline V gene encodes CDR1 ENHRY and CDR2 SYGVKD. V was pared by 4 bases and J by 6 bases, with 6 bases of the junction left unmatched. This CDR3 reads CAISGEGTGENTIYF. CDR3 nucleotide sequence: TGTGCCATCAGTGGAGAAGGGACAGGGGAAAACACCATATATTTT.

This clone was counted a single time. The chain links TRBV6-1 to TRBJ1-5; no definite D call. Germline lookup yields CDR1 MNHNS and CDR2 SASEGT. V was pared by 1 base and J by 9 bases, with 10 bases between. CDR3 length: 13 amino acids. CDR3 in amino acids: CASSEGAGWPQHF. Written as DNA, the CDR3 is TGTGCCAGCAGTGAAGGGGCAGGCTGGCCCCAGCATTTT.

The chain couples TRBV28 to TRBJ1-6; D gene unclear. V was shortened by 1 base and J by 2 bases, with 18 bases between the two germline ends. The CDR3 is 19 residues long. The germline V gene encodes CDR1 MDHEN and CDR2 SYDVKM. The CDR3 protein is CASSLSAFSKRAYNSPLHF. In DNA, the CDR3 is TGTGCCAGCAGTTTATCAGCCTTTTCGAAGCGGGCCTATAATTCACCCCTCCACTTT.

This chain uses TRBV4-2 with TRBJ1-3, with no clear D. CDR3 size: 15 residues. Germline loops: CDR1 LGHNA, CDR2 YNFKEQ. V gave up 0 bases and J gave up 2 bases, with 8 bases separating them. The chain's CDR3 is CASSQDPAAGNTIYF. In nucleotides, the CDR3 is TGTGCCAGCAGCCAAGATCCGGCGGCTGGAAACACCATATATTTT.

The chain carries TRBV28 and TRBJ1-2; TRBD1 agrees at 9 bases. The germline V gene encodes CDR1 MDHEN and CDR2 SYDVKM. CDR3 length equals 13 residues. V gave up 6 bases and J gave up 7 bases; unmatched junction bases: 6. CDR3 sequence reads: CASRPQGAGGYTF. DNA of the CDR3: TGTGCCAGCAGACCACAGGGGGCCGGTGGCTACACCTTC.

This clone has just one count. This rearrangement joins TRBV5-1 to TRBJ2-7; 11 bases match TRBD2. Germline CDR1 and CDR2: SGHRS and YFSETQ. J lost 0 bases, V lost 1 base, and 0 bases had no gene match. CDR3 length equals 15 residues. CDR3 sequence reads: CASSLTSGSSYEQYF. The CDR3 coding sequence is TGCGCCAGCAGCTTGACTAGCGGGAGCTCCTACGAGCAGTACTTC. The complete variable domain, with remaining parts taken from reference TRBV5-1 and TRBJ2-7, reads KAGVTQTPRYLIKTRGQQVTLSCSPISGHRSVSWYQQTPGQGLQFLFEYFSETQRNKGNFPGRFSGRQFSNSRSEMNVSTLELGDSALYLCASSLTSGSSYEQYFGPGTRLTVT.

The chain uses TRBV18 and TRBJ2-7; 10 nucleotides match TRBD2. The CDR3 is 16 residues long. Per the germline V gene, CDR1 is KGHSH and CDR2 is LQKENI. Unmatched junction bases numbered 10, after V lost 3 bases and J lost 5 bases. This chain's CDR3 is CASSPGQRGGQNEQYF. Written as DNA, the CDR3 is TGTGCCAGCTCACCGGGGCAGCGGGGGGGCCAAAACGAGCAGTACTTC. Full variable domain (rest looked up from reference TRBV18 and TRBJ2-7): NAGVMQNPRHLVRRRGQEARLRCSPMKGHSHVYWYRQLPEEGLKFMVYLQKENIIDESGMPKERFSAEFPKEGPSILRIQQVVRGDSAAYFCASSPGQRGGQNEQYFGPGTRLTVT.

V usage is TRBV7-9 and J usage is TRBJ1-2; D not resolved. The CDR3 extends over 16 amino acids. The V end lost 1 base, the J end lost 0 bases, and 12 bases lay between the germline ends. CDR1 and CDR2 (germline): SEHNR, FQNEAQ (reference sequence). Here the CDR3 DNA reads TGTGCCAGCAGCTTAGGCGGAGGTTACACTAACTATGGCTACACCTTC. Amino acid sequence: CASSLGGGYTNYGYTF.

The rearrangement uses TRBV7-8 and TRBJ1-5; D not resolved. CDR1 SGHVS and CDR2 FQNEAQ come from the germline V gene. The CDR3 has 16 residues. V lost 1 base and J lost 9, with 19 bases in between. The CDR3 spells CASSLGRFRSVGPQHF. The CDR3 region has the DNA TGTGCCAGCAGCTTAGGGAGGTTCAGGAGTGTAGGGCCCCAGCATTTT.

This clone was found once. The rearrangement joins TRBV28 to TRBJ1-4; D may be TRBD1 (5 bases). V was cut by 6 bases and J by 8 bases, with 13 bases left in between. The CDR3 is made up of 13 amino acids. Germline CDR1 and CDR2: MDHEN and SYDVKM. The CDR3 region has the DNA TGTGCCAGCAGCGACAGAATGTCCGAAAAACTGTTTTTT. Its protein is CASSDRMSEKLFF. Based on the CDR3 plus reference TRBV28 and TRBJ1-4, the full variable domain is DVKVTQSSRYLVKRTGEKVFLECVQDMDHENMFWYRQDPGLGLRLIYFSYDVKMKEKGDIPEGYSVSREKKERFSLILESASTNQTSMYLCASSDRMSEKLFFGSGTQLSVL.

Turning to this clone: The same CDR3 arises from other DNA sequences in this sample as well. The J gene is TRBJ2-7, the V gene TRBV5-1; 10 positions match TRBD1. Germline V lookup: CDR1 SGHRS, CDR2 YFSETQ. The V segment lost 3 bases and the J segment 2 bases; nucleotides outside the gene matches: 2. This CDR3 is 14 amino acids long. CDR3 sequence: CASSYGQGAYEQYF. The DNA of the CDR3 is TGCGCCAGCAGCTACGGACAGGGGGCCTACGAGCAGTACTTC.

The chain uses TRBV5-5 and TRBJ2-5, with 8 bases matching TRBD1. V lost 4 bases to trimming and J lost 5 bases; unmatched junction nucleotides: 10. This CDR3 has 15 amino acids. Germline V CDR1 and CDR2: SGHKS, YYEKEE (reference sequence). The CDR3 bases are TGTGCCAGCAGCGCCGGGACAGGCATAGGCGAGACCCAGTACTTC. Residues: CASSAGTGIGETQYF. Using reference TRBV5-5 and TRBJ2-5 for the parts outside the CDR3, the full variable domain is DAGVTQSPTHLIKTRGQQVTLRCSPISGHKSVSWYQQVLGQGPQFIFQYYEKEERGRGNFPDRFSARQFPNYSSELNVNALLLGDSALYLCASSAGTGIGETQYFGPGTRLLVL.

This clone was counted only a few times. CDR3 loop: CATSPFAGGQETQYF. The CDR3, as DNA: TGTGCCACCAGCCCTTTTGCGGGCGGTCAGGAGACCCAGTACTTC. The chain links TRBV15 to TRBJ2-5; a possible D gene is TRBD2 (5 bases). V dropped 5 bases and J dropped 5 bases, with 18 bases sitting between them. Germline CDR1 LNHNV, CDR2 YYDKDF (reference sequence). This CDR3 has 15 residues.

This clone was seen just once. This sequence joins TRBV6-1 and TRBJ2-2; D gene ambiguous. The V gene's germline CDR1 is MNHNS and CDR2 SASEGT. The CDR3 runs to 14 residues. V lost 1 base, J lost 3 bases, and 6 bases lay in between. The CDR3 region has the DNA TGTGCCAGCAGTGAAGTTGGAGACACCGGGGAGCTGTTTTTT. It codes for CASSEVGDTGELFF.

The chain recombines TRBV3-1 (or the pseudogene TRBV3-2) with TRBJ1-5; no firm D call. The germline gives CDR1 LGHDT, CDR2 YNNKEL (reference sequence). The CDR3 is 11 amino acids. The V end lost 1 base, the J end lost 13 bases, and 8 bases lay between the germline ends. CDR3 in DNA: TGTGCCAGCAGCCAAGCTGGTCAGCAGCATTTT. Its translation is CASSQAGQQHF.